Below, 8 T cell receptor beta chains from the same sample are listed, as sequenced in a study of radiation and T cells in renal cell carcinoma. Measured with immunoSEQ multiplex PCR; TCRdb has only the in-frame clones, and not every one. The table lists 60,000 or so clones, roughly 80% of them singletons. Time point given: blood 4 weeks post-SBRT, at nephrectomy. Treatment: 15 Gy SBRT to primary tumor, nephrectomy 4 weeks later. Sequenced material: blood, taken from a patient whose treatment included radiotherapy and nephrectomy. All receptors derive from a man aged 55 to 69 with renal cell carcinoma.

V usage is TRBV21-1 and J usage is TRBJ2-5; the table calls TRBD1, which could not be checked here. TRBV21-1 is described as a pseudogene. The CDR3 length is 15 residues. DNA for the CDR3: TGTGCCAGCAGCAAAATGTCCGGCAGGGCCGAGACCCAGTACTTC. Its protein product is CASSKMSGRAETQYF.

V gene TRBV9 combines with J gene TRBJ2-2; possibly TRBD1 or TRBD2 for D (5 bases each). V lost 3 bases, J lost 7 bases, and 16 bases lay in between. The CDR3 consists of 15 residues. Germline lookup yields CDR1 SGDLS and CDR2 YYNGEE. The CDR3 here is CASSEPGRVDGELFF. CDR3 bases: TGTGCCAGCAGCGAGCCGGGACGGGTGGACGGGGAGCTGTTTTTT.

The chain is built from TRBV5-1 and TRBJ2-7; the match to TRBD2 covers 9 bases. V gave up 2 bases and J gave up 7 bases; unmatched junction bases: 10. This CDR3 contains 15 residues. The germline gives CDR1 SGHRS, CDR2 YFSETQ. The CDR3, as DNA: TGCGCCAGCAGCTTTGGTATTAGCGGGAGCTGTGAGCAGTACGTC. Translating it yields CASSFGISGSCEQYV.

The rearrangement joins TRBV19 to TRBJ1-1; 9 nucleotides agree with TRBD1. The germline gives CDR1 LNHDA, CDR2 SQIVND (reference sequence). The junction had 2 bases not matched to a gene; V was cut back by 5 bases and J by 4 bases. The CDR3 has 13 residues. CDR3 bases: TGTGCCAGTAGTTCGGACAGGGGCACTGAAGCTTTCTTT. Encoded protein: CASSSDRGTEAFF.

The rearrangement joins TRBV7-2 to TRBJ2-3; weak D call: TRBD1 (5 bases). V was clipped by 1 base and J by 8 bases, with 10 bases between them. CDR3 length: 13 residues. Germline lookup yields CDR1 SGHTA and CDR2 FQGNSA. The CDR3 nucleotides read TGTGCCAGCAGCTTAGATCAGGGTGGTACGCAGTATTTT. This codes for CASSLDQGGTQYF. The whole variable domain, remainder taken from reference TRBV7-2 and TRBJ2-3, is GAGVSQSPSNKVTEKGKDVELRCDPISGHTALYWYRQSLGQGLEFLIYFQGNSAPDKSGLPSDRFSAERTGGSVSTLTIQRTQQEDSAVYLCASSLDQGGTQYFGPGTRLTVL.

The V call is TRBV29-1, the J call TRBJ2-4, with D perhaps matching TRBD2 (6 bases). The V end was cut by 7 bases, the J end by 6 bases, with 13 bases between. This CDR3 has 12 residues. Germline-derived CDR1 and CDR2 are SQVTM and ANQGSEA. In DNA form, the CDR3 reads TGCAGCGCCCGGATTAGCGGAAACATTCAGTACTTC. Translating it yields CSARISGNIQYF. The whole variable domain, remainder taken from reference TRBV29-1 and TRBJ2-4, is SAVISQKPSRDICQRGTSLTIQCQVDSQVTMMFWYRQQPGQSLTLIATANQGSEATYESGFVIDKFPISRPNLTFSTLTVSNMSPEDSSIYLCSARISGNIQYFGAGTRLSVL.

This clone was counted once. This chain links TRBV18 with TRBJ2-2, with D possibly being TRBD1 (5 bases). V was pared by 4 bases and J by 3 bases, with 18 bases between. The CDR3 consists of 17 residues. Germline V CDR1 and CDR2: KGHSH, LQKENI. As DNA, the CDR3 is TGTGCCAGCTCACGAACCCTCGCAGGGTTGGACACCGGGGAGCTGTTTTTT. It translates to CASSRTLAGLDTGELFF.

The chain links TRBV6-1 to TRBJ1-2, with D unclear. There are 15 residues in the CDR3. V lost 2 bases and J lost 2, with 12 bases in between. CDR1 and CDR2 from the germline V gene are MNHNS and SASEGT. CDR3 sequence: CASSESEKGNYGYTF. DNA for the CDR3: TGTGCCAGCAGTGAATCAGAAAAAGGGAACTATGGCTACACCTTC.